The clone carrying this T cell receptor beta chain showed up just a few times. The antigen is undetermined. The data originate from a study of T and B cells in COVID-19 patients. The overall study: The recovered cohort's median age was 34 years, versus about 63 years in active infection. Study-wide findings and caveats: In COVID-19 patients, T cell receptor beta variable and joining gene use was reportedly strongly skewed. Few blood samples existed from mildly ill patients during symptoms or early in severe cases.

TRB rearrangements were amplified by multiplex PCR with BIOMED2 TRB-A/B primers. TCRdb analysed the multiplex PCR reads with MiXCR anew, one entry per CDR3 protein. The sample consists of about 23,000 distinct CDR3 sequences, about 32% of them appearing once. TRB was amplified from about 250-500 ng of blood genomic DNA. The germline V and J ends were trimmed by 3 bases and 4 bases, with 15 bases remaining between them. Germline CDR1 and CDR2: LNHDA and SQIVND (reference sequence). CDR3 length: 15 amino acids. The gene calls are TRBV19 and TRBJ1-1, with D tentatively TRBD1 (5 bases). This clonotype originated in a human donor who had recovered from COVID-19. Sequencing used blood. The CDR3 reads CASSISGRVGTEAFF. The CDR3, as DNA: TGTGCCAGTAGTATTTCGGGCAGGGTGGGCACTGAAGCTTTCTTT.